The T cell receptor beta chain described here comes from a study of T cells in Graves' hyperthyroidism and ophthalmopathy. The source material, RNA transcripts, was used to amplify TCR beta CDR3 regions. An initial round of RT-PCR targeting the TCR CDR3 relied on the HTBI primer set. TCRdb called the multiplex PCR reads again in MiXCR, with one record for every CDR3 protein. There are about 570,000 distinct CDR3 sequences in the sample; 46% occur only once, and roughly 19% lies in the top ten. Orbital computed tomography and thyroid ultrasound, together with serum TRAb and thyroxine and clinical symptoms, were used for diagnoses. The origin of this receptor is an adult woman with Graves' disease, either hyperthyroidism or ophthalmopathy (not recorded which). The sample was peripheral blood or thyroid tissue (not recorded which).

CDR3: CAISQGQGRTGELFF. DNA for the CDR3: TGTGCCATCAGTCAGGGACAGGGGCGGACCGGGGAGCTGTTTTTT. V gene TRBV10-3 combines with J gene TRBJ2-2; 10 bases align to TRBD1. V lost 5 bases, J lost 5 bases, and 5 bases stayed unmatched. The CDR3 consists of 15 residues. Germline V gives CDR1 ENHRY, CDR2 SYGVKD.